Listed here is a single TCR beta chain. Its antigen is not yet known. Base qualities are not recorded, but no much larger clone differs from it by a single base. For CDR1 and CDR2, the germline V gene lists MDHEN and SYDVKM. Its CDR3 holds 19 amino acids, cysteine through phenylalanine. This entry keeps only the CDR3 DNA: 57 bases, framed from base 1. V is cut back by 1 base and J by 3 bases, with 10 bases in the junction unmatched. Whole blood was collected in K2EDTA tubes by collaborating institutions according to the institutions' own protocols. Collaborator samples were shipped for TCRbeta analysis as frozen whole blood, isolated PBMCs, or DNA extracted from either sample type. This sample is drawn from a study of blood T cell repertoires in COVID-19 (dated by TCRdb to 2018 to 2020). A note on the overall study: Collaborator samples came from the United States, Italy and Spain and covered acute and convalescent phases of COVID-19. The samples were drawn from the first 160 participants of the ongoing ImmuneRACE study and from over 950 subjects provided by 6 global collaborators. A freely available public database, intended as a resource for researchers studying the immune response to SARS-CoV-2, is where the repertoires were released. Deeply sampled blood TCRbeta repertoires from subjects exposed to, actively infected with, or recovered from COVID-19 were included in the dataset. HLA class I and class II types, where available, came from metadata supplied by the sample provider rather than from assay-based typing. The prospective study material was composed of cDNA or gDNA derived from T cells, B-cell-depleted T cells, or PBMCs. Sample metadata almost always included a de-identified subject ID, COVID-19 status, age in years and sex.

General conclusions and limits of the study: Clinical and demographic metadata were provided uncurated, with the amount varying by source and participant.

TCRbeta CDR3 regions were amplified from genomic DNA using the immunoSEQ Assay, a bias-controlled multiplex PCR. The paper's data handling went like this. The number of nucleated cells in each sample was estimated by amplification of reference gene primers within the assay. To quantify the absolute abundance of each unique TCRbeta CDR3 rearrangement, sequence reads were collapsed and filtered. For each sample, productive Simpson clonality was calculated by taking the square root of Simpson's diversity index across productive rearrangements. The source is immuneACCESS, and TCRdb retained only in-frame sequences with V and J called. Part of the clones is not carried over; for the studies checked, unresolved V genes explain less than half of this, and the remainder is unexplained. V, J and clone size are taken as reported in that table, and D and trimming were inferred from the DNA itself. The sample has 75,000 or so clones on record, roughly 90% of them singletons. The ten largest clones add up to about 7% of the sample.

Sequencing used peripheral blood. Recombination joined TRBV28 with TRBJ1-6; 9 bases in the junction line up with TRBD1. This clonotype was obtained from a man in his 70s with acute or convalescent COVID-19. DNA sequence: TGTGCCAGCAGTTTATTTTCTCGGCGGACAGGGGTCTATAATTCACCCCTCCACTTT. It codes for CASSLFSRRTGVYNSPLHF. The full variable domain, completed from the reference TRBV28 and TRBJ1-6 proteins outside the CDR3, reads DVKVTQSSRYLVKRTGEKVFLECVQDMDHENMFWYRQDPGLGLRLIYFSYDVKMKEKGDIPEGYSVSREKKERFSLILESASTNQTSMYLCASSLFSRRTGVYNSPLHFGNGTRLTVT.